The 9 T cell receptor beta chains in this list originate from one sample, sequenced in a study of blood T cell repertoires in COVID-19 (dated by TCRdb to 2019 to 2021). Receptors were amplified or captured by the immunoSEQ multiplex PCR assay. TCRdb took this table from immuneACCESS and kept in-frame rearrangements with V and J called. Such tables lack part of the clones; where checked against another copy, unresolved V genes explain under half of the gap, and the rest is unexplained. The sample includes 200,000 to 250,000 clones, with 83% observed a single time. Less than 4% of the sample rests with the top ten. The sequenced material came from PBMCs or T cells enriched from blood (not recorded which). Receptors were obtained from a woman aged 40 to 50 who had been exposed to COVID-19.

DNA of the CDR3: TGTGCCAGCAGCCCTCGGGGGGGGGATACGCAGTATTTT. As protein: CASSPRGGDTQYF. The gene calls are TRBV7-2 and TRBJ2-3; 8 bases line up with TRBD2. V shed 5 bases, J shed 6 bases, and the junction held 4 bases outside the gene matches. The length of the CDR3 is 13 residues. Germline V gene lookup returns CDR1 SGHTA and CDR2 FQGNSA.

V is TRBV30 and J is TRBJ2-7; D is perhaps TRBD2 (5 bases). In germline, CDR1 is GTSNPN, CDR2 SVGIG (reference sequence). Trimming cost V 2 bases and J 7 bases, with 15 bases left between them. The CDR3 is 13 amino acids. CDR3 sequence (DNA): TGTGCCTGGAGTCTCGGCAGAACGGGGGAGCAGTACTTC. It specifies CAWSLGRTGEQYF. Full variable domain (outside the CDR3, taken from reference TRBV30 and TRBJ2-7): SQTIHQWPATLVQPVGSPLSLECTVEGTSNPNLYWYRQAAGRGLQLLFYSVGIGQISSEVPQNLSASRPQDRQFILSSKKLLLSDSGFYLCAWSLGRTGEQYFGPGTRLTVT.

The rearrangement uses TRBV5-6 and TRBJ1-2, with 9 bases matching TRBD1. The CDR3 is 14 amino acids. J lost 6 bases, V lost 4 bases, and 7 bases had no gene match. The germline gives CDR1 SGHDT, CDR2 YYEEEE. The CDR3 loop is CASSRETGGDGYTF. In DNA form, the CDR3 reads TGTGCCAGCAGCCGGGAGACAGGGGGTGATGGCTACACCTTC.

The V and J genes are TRBV9 and TRBJ2-7, with 13 bases matching TRBD2. The CDR3 spans 15 residues. Germline values: CDR1 SGDLS, CDR2 YYNGEE. The J segment lost 7 bases and the V segment lost 4 bases, leaving 8 bases of the junction unmatched. CDR3 DNA sequence: TGTGCCAGCAGCTCTGGGACTAGCGGGGCGGGGGAGCAGTACTTC. This sequence encodes CASSSGTSGAGEQYF.

The V gene is TRBV19, the J gene TRBJ2-7; TRBD2 agrees at 12 bases. Germline assignment: CDR1 LNHDA and CDR2 SQIVND (reference sequence). CDR3 length: 15 amino acids. The V gene end was trimmed by 5 bases and the J gene end by 2 bases; junction bases not matched to a gene: 4. DNA of the CDR3: TGTGCCAGTAGTCTACGACTAGCGGGGGCCTACGAGCAGTACTTC. It yields the protein CASSLRLAGAYEQYF. The entire variable domain, with the rest obtained from reference TRBV19 and TRBJ2-7, is as follows: DGGITQSPKYLFRKEGQNVTLSCEQNLNHDAMYWYRQDPGQGLRLIYYSQIVNDFQKGDIAEGYSVSREKKESFPLTVTSAQKNPTAFYLCASSLRLAGAYEQYFGPGTRLTVT.

The rearrangement links TRBV12-3 or TRBV12-4 to TRBJ1-2; possibly TRBD1 for D (6 bases). Trimming shortened V by 8 bases and J by 0 bases, and 10 bases separated the two germline ends. The CDR3 consists of 13 residues. The CDR3 nucleotides read TGTGCCAGCCGGGACACGGCTAACTATGGCTACACCTTC. Its protein is CASRDTANYGYTF.

The chain carries TRBV27 and TRBJ1-4, with no clear D. There are 16 residues in the CDR3. Germline V gene lookup returns CDR1 MNHEY and CDR2 SMNVEV (reference sequence). V lost 3 bases, J lost 8 bases, and 19 bases lay in between. This CDR3 is CASSLGARSFGEKLFF. Here the CDR3 DNA reads TGTGCCAGCAGTTTGGGTGCGCGGTCTTTCGGGGAAAAACTGTTTTTT.

The gene calls are TRBV5-1 and TRBJ2-7; 7 nucleotides agree with TRBD1. V lost 1 base to trimming and J lost 5 bases; unmatched junction nucleotides: 15. Germline V gene data show CDR1 as SGHRS and CDR2 as YFSETQ. CDR3 size: 17 residues. The CDR3 DNA is TGCGCCAGCAGCTTGTACGGAGTGGCAGGGGGTATCGACGAGCAGTACTTC. Translation gives CASSLYGVAGGIDEQYF.

The chain links TRBV6-2 or TRBV6-3 to TRBJ1-1; D is possibly TRBD1 (6 bases). CDR1 is MNHEY, CDR2 SVGEGT, per germline. Trimming removed 2 bases from V and 0 bases from J, with 13 bases in between. The CDR3 sequence is 16 residues long. The DNA of the CDR3 is TGTGCCAGCAGTTACCCGCGGACAGTAATGAACACTGAAGCTTTCTTT. It encodes CASSYPRTVMNTEAFF.